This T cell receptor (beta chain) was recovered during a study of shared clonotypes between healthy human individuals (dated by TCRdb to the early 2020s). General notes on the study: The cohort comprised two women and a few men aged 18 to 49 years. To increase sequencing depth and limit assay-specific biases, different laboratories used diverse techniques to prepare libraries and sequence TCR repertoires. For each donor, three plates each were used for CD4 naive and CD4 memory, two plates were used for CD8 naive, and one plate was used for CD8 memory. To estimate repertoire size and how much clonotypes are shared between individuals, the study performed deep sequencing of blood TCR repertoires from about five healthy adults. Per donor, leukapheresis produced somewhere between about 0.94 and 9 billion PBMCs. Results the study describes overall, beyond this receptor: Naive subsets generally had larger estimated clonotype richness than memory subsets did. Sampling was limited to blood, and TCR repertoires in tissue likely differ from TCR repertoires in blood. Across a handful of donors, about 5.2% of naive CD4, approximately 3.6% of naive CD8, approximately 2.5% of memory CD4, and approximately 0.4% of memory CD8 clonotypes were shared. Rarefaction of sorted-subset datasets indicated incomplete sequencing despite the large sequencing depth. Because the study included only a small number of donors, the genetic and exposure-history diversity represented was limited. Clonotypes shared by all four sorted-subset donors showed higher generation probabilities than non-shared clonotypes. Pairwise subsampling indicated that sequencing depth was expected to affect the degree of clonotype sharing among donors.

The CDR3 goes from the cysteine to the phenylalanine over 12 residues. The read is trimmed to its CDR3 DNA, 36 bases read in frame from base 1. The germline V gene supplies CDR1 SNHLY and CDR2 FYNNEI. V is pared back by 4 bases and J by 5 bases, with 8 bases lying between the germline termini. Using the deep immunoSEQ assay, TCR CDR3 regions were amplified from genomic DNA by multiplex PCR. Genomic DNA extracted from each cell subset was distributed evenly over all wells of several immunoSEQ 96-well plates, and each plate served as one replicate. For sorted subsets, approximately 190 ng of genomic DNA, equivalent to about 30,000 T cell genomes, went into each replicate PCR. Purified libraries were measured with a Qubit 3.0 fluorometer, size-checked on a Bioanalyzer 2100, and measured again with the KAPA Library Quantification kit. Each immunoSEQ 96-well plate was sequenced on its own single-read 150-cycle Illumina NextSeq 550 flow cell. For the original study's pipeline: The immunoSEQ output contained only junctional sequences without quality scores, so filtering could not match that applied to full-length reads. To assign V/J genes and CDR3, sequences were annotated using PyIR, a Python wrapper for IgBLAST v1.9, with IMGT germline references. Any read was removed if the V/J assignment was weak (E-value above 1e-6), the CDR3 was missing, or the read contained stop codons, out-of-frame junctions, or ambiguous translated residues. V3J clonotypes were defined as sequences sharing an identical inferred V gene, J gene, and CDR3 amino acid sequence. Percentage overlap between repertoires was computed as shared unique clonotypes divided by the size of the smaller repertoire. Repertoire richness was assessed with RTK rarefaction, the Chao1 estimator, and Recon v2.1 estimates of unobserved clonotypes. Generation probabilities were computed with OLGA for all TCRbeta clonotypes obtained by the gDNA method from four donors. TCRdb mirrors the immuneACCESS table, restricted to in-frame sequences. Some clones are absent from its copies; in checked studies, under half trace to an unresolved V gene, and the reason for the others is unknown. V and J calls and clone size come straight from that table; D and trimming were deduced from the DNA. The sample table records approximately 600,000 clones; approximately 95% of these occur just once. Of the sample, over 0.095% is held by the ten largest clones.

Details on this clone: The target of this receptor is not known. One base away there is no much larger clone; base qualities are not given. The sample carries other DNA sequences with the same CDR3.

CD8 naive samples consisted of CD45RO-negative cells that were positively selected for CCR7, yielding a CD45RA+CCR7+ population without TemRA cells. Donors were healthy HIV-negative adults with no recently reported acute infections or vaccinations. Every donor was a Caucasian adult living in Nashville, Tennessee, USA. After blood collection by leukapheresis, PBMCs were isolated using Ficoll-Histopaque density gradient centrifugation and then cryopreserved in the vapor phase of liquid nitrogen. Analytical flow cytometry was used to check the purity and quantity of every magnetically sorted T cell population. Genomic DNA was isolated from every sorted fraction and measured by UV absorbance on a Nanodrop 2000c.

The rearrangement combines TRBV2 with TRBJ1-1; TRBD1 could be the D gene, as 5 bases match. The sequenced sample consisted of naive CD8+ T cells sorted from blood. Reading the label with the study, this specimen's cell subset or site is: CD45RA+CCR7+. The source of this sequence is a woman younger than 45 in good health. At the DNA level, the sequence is TGTGCCAGCAGTGGGGGGGAAACTGAAGCTTTCTTT. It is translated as CASSGGETEAFF.